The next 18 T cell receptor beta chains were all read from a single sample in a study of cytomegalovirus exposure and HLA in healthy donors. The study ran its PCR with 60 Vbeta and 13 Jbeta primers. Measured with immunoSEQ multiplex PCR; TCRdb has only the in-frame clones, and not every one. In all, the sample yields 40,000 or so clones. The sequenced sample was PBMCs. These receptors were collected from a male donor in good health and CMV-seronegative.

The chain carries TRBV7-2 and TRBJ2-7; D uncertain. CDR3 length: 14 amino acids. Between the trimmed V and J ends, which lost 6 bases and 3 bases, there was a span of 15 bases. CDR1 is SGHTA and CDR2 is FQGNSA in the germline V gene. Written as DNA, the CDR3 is TGTGCCAGCAGTTCGGCCAGGCGAATCTACGAGCAGTACTTC. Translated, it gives CASSSARRIYEQYF.

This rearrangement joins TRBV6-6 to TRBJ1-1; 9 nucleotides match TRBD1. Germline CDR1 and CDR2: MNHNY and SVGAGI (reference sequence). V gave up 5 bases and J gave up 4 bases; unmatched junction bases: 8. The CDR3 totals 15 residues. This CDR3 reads CASSDIDRGGTEAFF. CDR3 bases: TGTGCCAGCAGTGATATAGACAGGGGGGGCACTGAAGCTTTCTTT.

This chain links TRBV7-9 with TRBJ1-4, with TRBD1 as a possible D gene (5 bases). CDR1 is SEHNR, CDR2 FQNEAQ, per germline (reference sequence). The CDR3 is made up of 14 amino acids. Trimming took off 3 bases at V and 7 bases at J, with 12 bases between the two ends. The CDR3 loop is CASSFGREVEKLFF. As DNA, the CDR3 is TGTGCCAGCAGCTTCGGCAGGGAGGTTGAAAAACTGTTTTTT. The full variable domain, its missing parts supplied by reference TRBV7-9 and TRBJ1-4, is DTGVSQNPRHKITKRGQNVTFRCDPISEHNRLYWYRQTLGQGPEFLTYFQNEAQLEKSRLLSDRFSAERPKGSFSTLEIQRTEQGDSAMYLCASSFGREVEKLFFGSGTQLSVL.

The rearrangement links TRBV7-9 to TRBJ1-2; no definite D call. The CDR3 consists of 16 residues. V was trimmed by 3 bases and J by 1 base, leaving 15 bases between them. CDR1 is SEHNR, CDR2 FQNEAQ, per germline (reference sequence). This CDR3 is CASSFSLQSLNYGYTF. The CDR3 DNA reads TGTGCCAGCAGCTTTTCATTACAGAGCCTTAACTATGGCTACACCTTC.

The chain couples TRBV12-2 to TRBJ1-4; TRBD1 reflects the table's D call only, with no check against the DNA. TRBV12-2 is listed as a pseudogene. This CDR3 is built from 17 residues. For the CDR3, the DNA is TGTGCAAGTCACGCCGTTTCGCGGGCAGGGGGCGAAGAAAAACTGTTTTTT. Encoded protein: CASHAVSRAGGEEKLFF.

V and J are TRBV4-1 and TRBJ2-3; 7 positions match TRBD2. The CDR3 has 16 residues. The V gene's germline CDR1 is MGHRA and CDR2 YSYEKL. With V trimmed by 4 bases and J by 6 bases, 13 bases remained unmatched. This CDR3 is CASSPGLAVISDTQYF. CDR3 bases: TGCGCCAGCAGCCCAGGCCTAGCGGTGATCTCGGATACGCAGTATTTT.

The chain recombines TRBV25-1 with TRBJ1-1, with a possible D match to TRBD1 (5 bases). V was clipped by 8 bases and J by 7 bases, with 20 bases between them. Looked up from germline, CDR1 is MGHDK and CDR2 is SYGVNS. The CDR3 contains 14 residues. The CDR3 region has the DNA TGTGCCAGCTGGGGGGGAGAAATAGTAGGTGAAGCTTTCTTT. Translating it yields CASWGGEIVGEAFF.

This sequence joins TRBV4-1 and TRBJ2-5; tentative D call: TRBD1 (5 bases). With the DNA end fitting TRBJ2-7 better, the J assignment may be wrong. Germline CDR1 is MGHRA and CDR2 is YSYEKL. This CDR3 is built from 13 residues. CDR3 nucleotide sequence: TGCGCCAGCAGAAATACAGGAAGCTACGAGCAGTACTTC. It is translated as CASRNTGSYEQYF.

CDR3 sequence: CASRSRGLEGYTF. In nucleotides, the CDR3 is TGTGCCAGCCGTTCCAGGGGGCTGGAAGGCTACACCTTC. The gene calls are TRBV6-5 and TRBJ1-2; 8 nucleotides align to TRBD1. V lost 8 bases to trimming and J lost 8 bases; unmatched junction nucleotides: 10. This CDR3 contains 13 residues. CDR1 is MNHEY and CDR2 is SVGAGI in the germline V gene.

The CDR3 DNA follows: TGTGCCAGCAGCTCCCTAGGGGTTAATTCACCCCTCCACTTT. Its protein is CASSSLGVNSPLHF. The chain employs TRBV7-3 and TRBJ1-6; D perhaps matches TRBD1 (5 bases). Deletions cut 4 bases from V and 6 bases from J, with 10 bases between. The CDR3 loop spans 14 amino acids. The germline V gene has CDR1 SGHTA and CDR2 FQGTGA.

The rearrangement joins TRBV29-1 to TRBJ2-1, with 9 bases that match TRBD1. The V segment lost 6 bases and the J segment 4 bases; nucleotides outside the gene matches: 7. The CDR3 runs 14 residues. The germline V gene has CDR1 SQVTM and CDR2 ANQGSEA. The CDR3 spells CSVNRDRDYNEQFF. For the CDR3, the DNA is TGCAGCGTGAACCGGGACAGGGATTACAATGAGCAGTTCTTC.

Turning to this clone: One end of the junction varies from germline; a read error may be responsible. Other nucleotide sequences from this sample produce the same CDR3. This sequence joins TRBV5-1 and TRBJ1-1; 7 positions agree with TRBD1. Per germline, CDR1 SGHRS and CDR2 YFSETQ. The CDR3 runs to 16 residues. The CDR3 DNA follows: TGTGCCAGCAGCTGGGGACAGCTATCCATGAACACTGAAGCTTTCTTT. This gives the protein CASSWGQLSMNTEAFF.

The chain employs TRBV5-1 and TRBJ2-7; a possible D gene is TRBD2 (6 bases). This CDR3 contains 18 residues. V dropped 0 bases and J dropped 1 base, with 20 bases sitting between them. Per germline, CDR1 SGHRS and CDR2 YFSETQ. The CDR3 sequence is CASSLAASAPGLSYEQYF. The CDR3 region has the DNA TGCGCCAGCAGCTTGGCGGCTAGCGCCCCTGGATTGTCCTACGAGCAGTACTTC.

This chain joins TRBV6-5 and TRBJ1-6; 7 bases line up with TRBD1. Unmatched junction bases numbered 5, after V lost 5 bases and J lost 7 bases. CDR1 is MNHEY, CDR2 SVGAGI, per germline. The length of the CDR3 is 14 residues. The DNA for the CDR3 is TGTGCCAGCAGTCCGAACAGGGGAAATTCACCCCTCCACTTT. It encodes CASSPNRGNSPLHF.

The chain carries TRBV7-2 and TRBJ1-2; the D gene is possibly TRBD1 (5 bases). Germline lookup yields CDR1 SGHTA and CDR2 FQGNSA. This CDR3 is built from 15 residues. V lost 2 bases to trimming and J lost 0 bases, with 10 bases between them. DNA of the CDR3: TGTGCCAGCAGCTTACGGCAGGGCGCTAACTATGGCTACACCTTC. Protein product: CASSLRQGANYGYTF.

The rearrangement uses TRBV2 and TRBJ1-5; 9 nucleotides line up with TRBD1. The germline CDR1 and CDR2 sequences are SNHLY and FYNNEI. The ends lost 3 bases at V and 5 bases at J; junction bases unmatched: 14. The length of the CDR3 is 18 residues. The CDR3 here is CASSDYGTGRLADQPQHF. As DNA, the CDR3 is TGTGCCAGCAGTGACTACGGGACAGGGCGATTGGCCGATCAGCCCCAGCATTTT.

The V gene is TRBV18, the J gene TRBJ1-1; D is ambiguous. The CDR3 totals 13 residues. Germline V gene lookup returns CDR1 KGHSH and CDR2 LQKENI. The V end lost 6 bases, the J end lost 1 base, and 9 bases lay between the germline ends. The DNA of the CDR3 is TGTGCCAGCTCCCTGGTAGAGAACACTGAAGCTTTCTTT. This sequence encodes CASSLVENTEAFF.

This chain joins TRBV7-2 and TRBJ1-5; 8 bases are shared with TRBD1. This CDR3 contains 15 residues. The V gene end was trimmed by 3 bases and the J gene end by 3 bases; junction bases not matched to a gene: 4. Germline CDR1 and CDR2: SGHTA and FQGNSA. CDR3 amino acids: CASSFQGADNQPQHF. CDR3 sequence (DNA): TGTGCCAGCAGCTTCCAGGGGGCAGACAATCAGCCCCAGCATTTT.